This T cell receptor beta chain was sequenced during a study of cytomegalovirus exposure and HLA in healthy donors. Study-level background: Sequencing of about 179 million T cells in an earlier analysis found 100 million or so unique TCR beta sequences.

Trimming shortened V by 5 bases and J by 5 bases, and 14 bases separated the two germline ends. Per the germline V gene, CDR1 is SGHVS and CDR2 is FQNEAQ. This CDR3 has 14 amino acids. The PCR contained 60 Vbeta and 13 Jbeta primers. In the study's own analysis: It was a later analysis that counted about 80 million unique TCR beta chains, of which about 10 million were shared. Generated by immunoSEQ multiplex PCR, the TCRdb table keeps only in-frame clones and is missing some. D and trimming were read from the DNA, whereas the V and J calls and clone size are those reported in that table. The data show over 130,000 clones, over 65% seen once.

This chain connects TRBV7-8 to TRBJ2-3; D is possibly TRBD2 (5 bases). This clonotype was sampled from a male donor in good health and CMV-seronegative. The sequenced sample was PBMCs. CDR3 loop: CASSLQHRGDTQYF. CDR3 sequence (DNA): TGTGCCAGCAGCCTTCAGCACCGGGGAGATACGCAGTATTTT.